This TCR beta chain was observed in a study of early T cells in non-severe SARS-CoV-2 infection. Across the whole study: Whole-blood bulk RNA, unsorted, was sequenced, and chains were unpaired.

The TCR library protocol was used to attach unique molecular identifiers. These identifiers were attached to individual cDNA molecules. Via MiXCR, TCRdb re-called the 5' RACE reads, giving one row per CDR3 protein. In the table there are around 30,000 distinct CDR3 sequences, approximately 5.3% of which are singletons. The sample holds many counts of this clonotype. What it binds is not known. Study-level results: Private and CD4 specificities were missed by VDJdb matching, which favored anti-spike CD8 responses.

Specimen: whole blood. The TCR comes from an adult who was a healthcare worker with PCR-confirmed SARS-CoV-2 infection or an uninfected control (not recorded which).

CDR3 loop: CSARFGSSYNEQFF. CDR3 coding DNA: TGCAGTGCTAGGTTTGGGAGCTCCTACAATGAGCAGTTCTTC. The J gene is TRBJ2-1, the V gene TRBV20-1, with D perhaps matching TRBD2 (5 bases). Trimming removed 3 bases at V and 0 bases at J, with 9 bases between. The CDR3 is 14 residues long. CDR1 is DFQATT and CDR2 is SNEGSKA in the germline V gene (reference sequence).